Listed below are T cell receptor beta chains from one sample, sequenced in a study of blood T cell repertoires in COVID-19. Clones were read by immunoSEQ multiplex PCR, and TCRdb kept only the in-frame ones, dropping some. The sample lists about 290,000 clones, roughly 86% occurring once. The sample comprised peripheral blood. The source is a woman in her twenties or thirties with COVID-19, enrolled during active disease. CDR3s include the opening cysteine and the closing phenylalanine or tryptophan. The order of the fields is V gene, clone size, J gene, D gene, CDR3 protein, CDR3 DNA. A D gene is named only where the DNA matches it firmly. Size tells how often a clone was seen (once, few, many) or the class of an expanded clone, and some rows leave it out.

TRBV10-3	NA	TRBJ2-7	NA	CAISESEAAYEQYF	TGTGCCATCAGTGAGTCTGAGGCAGCCTACGAGCAGTACTTC
TRBV29-1	NA	TRBJ2-5	TRBD2	CSVTLGGLETQYF	TGCAGCGTCACCTTGGGGGGGTTAGAGACCCAGTACTTC
TRBV5-5	NA	TRBJ2-5	NA	CASSLWQGLGTQYF	TGTGCCAGCAGCTTGTGGCAGGGGTTAGGGACCCAGTACTTC
TRBV6-1	NA	TRBJ1-3	NA	CASSESGSGNTIYF	TGTGCCAGCAGTGAGAGCGGCTCTGGAAACACCATATATTTT
TRBV7-6	NA	TRBJ2-2	TRBD2	CASSLTSGAGELFF	TGTGCCAGCAGCTTGACTAGCGGGGCCGGGGAGCTGTTTTTT
TRBV5-1	NA	TRBJ1-1	TRBD1	CASSTRDRGRSEAFF	TGCGCCAGCAGCACCCGGGACAGGGGGCGTAGTGAAGCTTTCTTT
TRBV6-5	NA	TRBJ2-7	NA	CASSYSTGPYEQYF	TGTGCCAGCAGTTACTCGACAGGTCCCTACGAGCAGTACTTC
TRBV30	NA	TRBJ2-7	TRBD2	CAWSPTGLLNF	TGTGCCTGGAGTCCAACGGGACTACTAAACTTC
TRBV11-2	NA	TRBJ2-3	TRBD1	CASSFTWPRTGTEATQYF	TGTGCCAGCAGCTTCACGTGGCCCAGGACAGGGACAGAAGCTACGCAGTATTTT
TRBV14	NA	TRBJ2-3	TRBD2	CASSHTPSGGDTDTQYF	TGTGCCAGCAGCCACACGCCGAGCGGGGGTGACACAGATACGCAGTATTTT
TRBV2	few	TRBJ1-1	NA	CASSGHFTEAFF	TGTGCCAGCAGTGGACATTTCACTGAAGCTTTCTTT
TRBV4-1	NA	TRBJ1-2	NA	CASSLPDPGSGGYTF	TGCGCCAGCAGCCTCCCCGATCCAGGGTCTGGAGGCTACACCTTC
TRBV4-1	NA	TRBJ2-3	NA	CASRRGPSTDTQYF	TGCGCCAGCAGGCGGGGGCCTAGCACAGATACGCAGTATTTT
TRBV2	once	TRBJ1-1	NA	CATGRGGEGTEAFF	TGTGCCACCGGGCGCGGGGGGGAAGGGACTGAAGCTTTCTTT
TRBV12-3/TRBV12-4	NA	TRBJ1-2	NA	CASSPGQFNGYTF	TGTGCCAGCAGCCCCGGACAGTTCAACGGCTACACCTTC
TRBV13	NA	TRBJ2-1	NA	CASSFSLGTLERNEQFF	TGTGCCAGCAGCTTCTCACTAGGAACCCTTGAAAGGAATGAGCAGTTCTTC
TRBV7-2	NA	TRBJ2-1	NA	CASSPWGVLNEQFF	TGTGCCAGCAGCCCCTGGGGGGTCCTCAATGAGCAGTTCTTC
TRBV6-5	NA	TRBJ2-2	NA	CASSYSPGHNTGELFF	TGTGCCAGCAGTTACTCGCCGGGACACAACACCGGGGAGCTGTTTTTT
TRBV20-1	NA	TRBJ1-1	NA	CSASMNTEAFF	TGCAGTGCTAGCATGAACACTGAAGCTTTCTTT
TRBV27	NA	TRBJ1-5	NA	CASSLQSGGVQPQHF	TGTGCCAGCAGTTTACAGTCCGGGGGGGTTCAGCCCCAGCATTTT
TRBV4-1	NA	TRBJ1-1	TRBD1	CASSQPGTGNTEAFF	TGCGCCAGCAGCCAACCCGGGACAGGGAACACTGAAGCTTTCTTT
TRBV19	NA	TRBJ1-5	TRBD1	CASQKTGGPYSNQPQHF	TGTGCCAGTCAGAAGACAGGGGGCCCTTATAGCAATCAGCCCCAGCATTTT
TRBV6-2/TRBV6-3	NA	TRBJ1-2	TRBD1	CASSSDPTGWNYGYTF	TGTGCCAGCAGTTCCGACCCGACAGGGTGGAACTATGGCTACACCTTC
TRBV5-4	NA	TRBJ2-5	TRBD2	CASSWGLADQETQYF	TGTGCCAGCAGCTGGGGACTAGCGGACCAAGAGACCCAGTACTTC
TRBV12-5	NA	TRBJ1-1	TRBD1	CASGTGVTEAFF	TGTGCTAGTGGCACAGGGGTCACTGAAGCTTTCTTT
TRBV12-3/TRBV12-4	once	TRBJ1-5	NA	CASSGSDNQPQHF	TGTGCCAGCAGTGGTAGCGATAATCAGCCCCAGCATTTT
TRBV3-1/TRBV3-2	NA	TRBJ2-7	NA	CASSKRGRYEQYF	TGTGCCAGCAGTAAACGGGGGAGATACGAGCAGTACTTC
TRBV7-8	NA	TRBJ1-1	NA	CASSLIFRAEAFF	TGTGCCAGCAGCTTAATTTTTCGGGCTGAAGCTTTCTTT
TRBV10-3	NA	TRBJ2-5	TRBD2	CAISEGGLAGVETQYF	TGTGCCATCAGTGAGGGGGGACTAGCGGGGGTGGAGACCCAGTACTTC
TRBV18	NA	TRBJ2-7	NA	CASSPPTVYEQYF	TGTGCCAGCTCACCACCGACAGTCTACGAGCAGTACTTC
TRBV5-4	NA	TRBJ2-2	NA	CASSLGSYSGELFF	TGTGCCAGCAGCTTGGGGTCCTATAGCGGGGAGCTGTTTTTT
TRBV15	NA	TRBJ2-7	TRBD2	CATSRDRVSGGSYEQYF	TGTGCCACCAGCAGAGATCGGGTTAGCGGGGGATCCTACGAGCAGTACTTC
TRBV16	NA	TRBJ1-2	TRBD1	CASSPSRQGAYGYTF	TGTGCCAGCAGCCCCAGCCGGCAGGGGGCCTATGGCTACACCTTC
TRBV6-1	NA	TRBJ2-1	TRBD1	CASSDPGGRTYNEQFF	TGTGCCAGCAGTGACCCAGGGGGAAGGACCTACAATGAGCAGTTCTTC
TRBV5-1	NA	TRBJ2-5	NA	CASSSFGGQETQYF	TGCGCCAGCAGCTCCTTTGGAGGCCAAGAGACCCAGTACTTC
TRBV7-6	NA	TRBJ2-7	TRBD2	CASSSKRGGFSYEQYF	TGTGCCAGCAGCTCGAAACGCGGGGGGTTCTCCTACGAGCAGTACTTC
TRBV19	NA	TRBJ2-3	TRBD2	CASSPNGGGPRTDTQYF	TGTGCCAGTAGTCCCAACGGGGGGGGCCCGCGCACAGATACGCAGTATTTT
TRBV7-9	NA	TRBJ2-5	NA	CASTEGGETQYF	TGTGCCAGCACCGAGGGAGGCGAGACCCAGTACTTC
TRBV4-1	NA	TRBJ1-4	NA	CASSQVSGDEKLFF	TGCGCCAGCAGCCAAGTAAGCGGGGATGAAAAACTGTTTTTT
TRBV6-2/TRBV6-3	NA	TRBJ2-7	TRBD2	CASSQTGTRLKEQYF	TGTGCCAGCAGTCAAACCGGGACTAGACTAAAAGAGCAGTACTTC
TRBV7-6	NA	TRBJ1-1	TRBD1	CASSPRQGINAEAFF	TGTGCCAGCAGCCCTCGACAGGGGATCAATGCTGAAGCTTTCTTT
TRBV19	NA	TRBJ1-1	NA	CASSSQAMNTEAFF	TGTGCCAGTAGTTCCCAGGCCATGAACACTGAAGCTTTCTTT
TRBV6-5	once	TRBJ1-5	NA	CASNPLRYQPQHF	TGTGCCAGCAATCCCCTCAGATATCAACCCCAGCATTTT
TRBV4-1	NA	TRBJ2-7	TRBD2	CASSQLAGGPYEQYF	TGCGCCAGCAGCCAACTAGCGGGGGGCCCCTACGAGCAGTACTTC
TRBV7-6	NA	TRBJ1-5	NA	CASSPIGDQPQHF	TGTGCCAGCAGCCCCATCGGGGATCAGCCCCAGCATTTT
TRBV7-9	NA	TRBJ2-7	TRBD1	CASSIGTGVYEQYF	TGTGCCAGCAGTATAGGGACAGGCGTTTACGAGCAGTACTTC
TRBV28	NA	TRBJ2-4	TRBD1	CASSLGQGGDIQYF	TGTGCCAGCAGTTTAGGACAGGGGGGCGACATTCAGTACTTC
TRBV4-1	NA	TRBJ1-2	TRBD1	CASSQVPAPQGGRGYTF	TGCGCCAGCAGCCAAGTCCCGGCACCTCAGGGGGGTCGGGGCTACACCTTC
TRBV18	NA	TRBJ1-6	TRBD1	CASSPLSGTGDYNSPLHF	TGTGCCAGCTCACCATTATCCGGGACAGGGGACTATAATTCACCCCTCCACTTT
TRBV5-3	NA	TRBJ1-2	TRBD1	CARSYQPGQAPRYGYTF	TGTGCCAGGAGCTACCAGCCAGGACAGGCCCCGAGGTATGGCTACACCTTC
TRBV6-5	NA	TRBJ1-2	NA	CASSYSSPGNYGYTF	TGTGCCAGCAGTTACTCCTCCCCCGGGAACTATGGCTACACCTTC
TRBV28	NA	TRBJ1-4	TRBD1	CASSPGGAGEKLFF	TGTGCCAGCAGTCCAGGGGGCGCGGGTGAAAAACTGTTTTTT
TRBV7-8	NA	TRBJ2-7	TRBD1	CASRMTGAYEQYF	TGTGCCAGCCGCATGACAGGGGCCTACGAGCAGTACTTC
TRBV7-9	NA	TRBJ1-2	TRBD1	CASSKDRGQDGYTF	TGTGCCAGCAGCAAGGACAGGGGGCAAGATGGCTACACCTTC
TRBV12-5	NA	TRBJ2-5	NA	CASAISTGQILETQYF	TGTGCTAGTGCAATATCCACCGGACAAATACTAGAGACCCAGTACTTC
TRBV7-6	NA	TRBJ2-2	TRBD2	CASSRGLAGGELFF	TGTGCCAGCAGCCGGGGACTAGCAGGCGGGGAGCTGTTTTTT
TRBV2	NA	TRBJ1-2	TRBD1	CATNRDRVSGYTF	TGTGCCACCAACCGGGACAGGGTTTCTGGCTACACCTTC
TRBV7-9	NA	TRBJ1-1	NA	CASSLEVAGKAFF	TGTGCCAGCAGCTTAGAGGTTGCGGGCAAAGCTTTCTTT
TRBV7-2	NA	TRBJ2-3	TRBD2	CASSYSGGSYRGYF	TGTGCCAGCAGCTATAGCGGGGGATCCTACCGGGGGTATTTT